This TCR beta chain was observed in a study of beta chain features in type 1 diabetes. Germline-derived CDR1 and CDR2 are GTSNPN and SVGIG (reference sequence). The CDR3 is 16 residues long. Trimming cost V 0 bases and J 7 bases; bases outside gene matches: 12. The sequenced template was cDNA made from the entire isolated RNA. Produced via immunoSEQ multiplex PCR; TCRdb's table is partial and in-frame only. Of 350,000 to 400,000 clones in the sample, about 15% were seen once. This chain uses TRBV30 with TRBJ2-1; TRBD2 agrees at 7 bases. Specimen: naive CD4+ T cells from blood. The TCR originated in a woman younger than 35 in good health. This chain's CDR3 is CAWSVWASGGSNEQFF. The CDR3 nucleotides read TGTGCCTGGAGTGTATGGGCTAGCGGCGGTTCGAATGAGCAGTTCTTC.